A selection of T cell receptor beta chains follows, all from one sample in a study of blood T cells in healthy people across ages. TCRdb itself ran the 5' RACE reads through MiXCR, one entry per CDR3 protein. Of approximately 1.5 million distinct CDR3 sequences listed, about 35% were seen once; the top ten hold about 11%. The sample was blood. The receptor set was obtained from a woman in her twenties or thirties in good health. The CDR3 runs from the conserved cysteine through the conserved F or W. A D gene is named only where the DNA matches it firmly. Not all rows give a size; the values are once, few, many and, for expanded clones, a class.

V gene: TRBV29-1
D gene: .
clone size: .
J gene: TRBJ2-5
CDR3 protein: CSVQSSEETQYF
CDR3 DNA: TGCAGCGTTCAGTCTTCCGAAGAGACCCAGTACTTC

V gene: TRBV20-1
D gene: TRBD2
clone size: .
J gene: TRBJ2-1
CDR3 protein: CSGVSGYNEQFF
CDR3 DNA: TGCAGTGGGGTTAGCGGGTACAATGAGCAGTTCTTC

V gene: TRBV6-1
D gene: .
clone size: .
J gene: TRBJ1-1
CDR3 protein: CASGADPWNTEAFF
CDR3 DNA: TGTGCCAGCGGAGCCGACCCCTGGAACACTGAAGCTTTCTTT

V gene: TRBV10-3
D gene: TRBD2
clone size: many
J gene: TRBJ2-1
CDR3 protein: CAIRRGTSGADNEQFF
CDR3 DNA: TGTGCCATCAGGAGAGGGACTAGCGGGGCAGACAATGAGCAGTTCTTC

V gene: TRBV20-1
D gene: .
clone size: .
J gene: TRBJ2-2
CDR3 protein: CSARDLSPSSGELFF
CDR3 DNA: TGCAGTGCTAGAGATCTGTCACCGTCGTCCGGGGAGCTGTTTTTT

V gene: TRBV3-1
D gene: TRBD1
clone size: few
J gene: TRBJ1-6
CDR3 protein: CASRPSGQVGNSPLHF
CDR3 DNA: TGTGCCAGCAGACCTTCGGGACAGGTTGGGAATTCACCCCTCCACTTT

V gene: TRBV25-1
D gene: .
clone size: .
J gene: TRBJ1-2
CDR3 protein: CANSRGANYGYTF
CDR3 DNA: TGTGCCAACAGTCGCGGAGCTAACTATGGCTACACCTTC

V gene: TRBV20-1
D gene: .
clone size: .
J gene: TRBJ1-6
CDR3 protein: CSAGDRQANSPLHF
CDR3 DNA: TGCAGTGCTGGAGATCGACAGGCCAATTCACCCCTCCACTTT

V gene: TRBV19
D gene: TRBD2
clone size: few
J gene: TRBJ2-1
CDR3 protein: CASSITSGGLSSYNEQFF
CDR3 DNA: TGTGCCAGTAGTATAACTAGCGGGGGCCTTAGCTCCTACAATGAGCAGTTCTTC

V gene: TRBV28
D gene: .
clone size: many
J gene: TRBJ2-7
CDR3 protein: CASRKAGYEQYF
CDR3 DNA: TGTGCCTCCCGGAAGGCCGGTTACGAGCAGTACTTC

V gene: TRBV7-6
D gene: TRBD2
clone size: few
J gene: TRBJ2-1
CDR3 protein: CASSLEKASGAYNEQFF
CDR3 DNA: TGTGCCAGCAGCTTAGAAAAGGCTAGCGGAGCCTACAATGAGCAGTTCTTC

V gene: TRBV7-9
D gene: .
clone size: .
J gene: TRBJ2-1
CDR3 protein: CASSFTGHNEQFF
CDR3 DNA: TGTGCCAGCAGCTTTACCGGTCACAATGAGCAGTTCTTC

V gene: TRBV7-9
D gene: .
clone size: many
J gene: TRBJ1-5
CDR3 protein: CASSLEGASNQPQHF
CDR3 DNA: TGTGCCAGCAGCTTAGAAGGGGCGAGCAATCAGCCCCAGCATTTT

V gene: TRBV3-1
D gene: TRBD2
clone size: few
J gene: TRBJ2-5
CDR3 protein: CASSPRLAETYQETQYF
CDR3 DNA: TGTGCCAGCAGCCCGAGACTAGCGGAGACGTACCAAGAGACCCAGTACTTC

V gene: TRBV28
D gene: TRBD2
clone size: .
J gene: TRBJ2-7
CDR3 protein: CASSFRTSGTEEQYF
CDR3 DNA: TGTGCCAGCAGTTTTAGGACTAGCGGGACTGAAGAGCAGTACTTC

V gene: TRBV27
D gene: .
clone size: .
J gene: TRBJ2-7
CDR3 protein: CASMGPTYEQYF
CDR3 DNA: TGTGCCAGCATGGGGCCCACCTACGAGCAGTACTTC

V gene: TRBV25-1
D gene: TRBD2
clone size: .
J gene: TRBJ2-7
CDR3 protein: CASSELAGGYEQYF
CDR3 DNA: TGTGCCAGCAGTGAACTAGCGGGAGGGTACGAGCAGTACTTC

V gene: TRBV29-1
D gene: .
clone size: .
J gene: TRBJ1-4
CDR3 protein: CSVGGVPNEKLFF
CDR3 DNA: TGCAGCGTTGGAGGGGTGCCTAATGAAAAACTGTTTTTT

V gene: TRBV5-6
D gene: TRBD1
clone size: .
J gene: TRBJ2-5
CDR3 protein: CASGTGPSETQYF
CDR3 DNA: TGTGCCAGCGGGACAGGGCCGTCGGAGACCCAGTACTTC

V gene: TRBV3-1
D gene: TRBD2
clone size: few
J gene: TRBJ2-7
CDR3 protein: CASSRGRRYEQYF
CDR3 DNA: TGTGCCAGCAGCCGCGGGAGGAGGTACGAGCAGTACTTC

V gene: TRBV9
D gene: TRBD2
clone size: few
J gene: TRBJ2-3
CDR3 protein: CASSVITSGGEASTDTQYF
CDR3 DNA: TGTGCCAGCAGCGTCATTACTAGCGGGGGCGAAGCTAGCACAGATACGCAGTATTTT

V gene: TRBV4-1
D gene: .
clone size: .
J gene: TRBJ1-2
CDR3 protein: CASSHSYGFATYGYTF
CDR3 DNA: TGCGCCAGCAGCCACTCCTACGGCTTTGCGACCTATGGCTACACCTTC

V gene: TRBV7-6
D gene: .
clone size: .
J gene: TRBJ2-5
CDR3 protein: CASSLPGHPMGGETQYF
CDR3 DNA: TGTGCCAGCAGCTTGCCGGGACACCCCATGGGGGGGGAGACCCAGTACTTC

V gene: TRBV7-8
D gene: .
clone size: .
J gene: TRBJ1-3
CDR3 protein: CASSPSGGPGNTIYF
CDR3 DNA: TGTGCCAGCAGCCCTTCGGGGGGGCCTGGAAACACCATATATTTT

V gene: TRBV7-2
D gene: .
clone size: few
J gene: TRBJ2-7
CDR3 protein: CASAGADGSYEQYF
CDR3 DNA: TGTGCCAGCGCAGGGGCGGACGGCTCCTACGAGCAGTACTTC

V gene: TRBV6-6
D gene: .
clone size: many
J gene: TRBJ2-3
CDR3 protein: CASSYSIDTQYF
CDR3 DNA: TGTGCCAGCAGTTACTCGATAGATACGCAGTATTTT

V gene: TRBV27
D gene: TRBD2
clone size: .
J gene: TRBJ2-1
CDR3 protein: CASSLRREGPNEQFF
CDR3 DNA: TGTGCCAGCAGTTTACGTCGGGAGGGGCCCAATGAGCAGTTCTTC

V gene: TRBV25-1
D gene: .
clone size: .
J gene: TRBJ1-1
CDR3 protein: CASSVWDNTEAFF
CDR3 DNA: TGTGCCAGCAGTGTATGGGACAACACTGAAGCTTTCTTT

V gene: TRBV7-9
D gene: TRBD1
clone size: .
J gene: TRBJ2-3
CDR3 protein: CASRQGKADTQYF
CDR3 DNA: TGTGCCAGCAGACAGGGGAAGGCAGATACGCAGTATTTT

V gene: TRBV19
D gene: TRBD1
clone size: .
J gene: TRBJ1-1
CDR3 protein: CASKQGATEAFF
CDR3 DNA: TGTGCCAGTAAGCAGGGGGCCACTGAAGCTTTCTTT

V gene: TRBV5-1
D gene: TRBD1
clone size: .
J gene: TRBJ2-1
CDR3 protein: CASSLAFRQGNEQFF
CDR3 DNA: TGCGCCAGCAGCTTGGCCTTTAGACAGGGTAATGAGCAGTTCTTC

V gene: TRBV7-3
D gene: TRBD2
clone size: .
J gene: TRBJ2-1
CDR3 protein: CASSLRSSGFNEQFF
CDR3 DNA: TGTGCCAGCAGCTTGAGATCTAGCGGGTTCAATGAGCAGTTCTTC

V gene: TRBV28
D gene: .
clone size: few
J gene: TRBJ2-5
CDR3 protein: CASSTSGPRLETQYF
CDR3 DNA: TGTGCCAGCAGTACCTCGGGACCGAGGTTAGAGACCCAGTACTTC

V gene: TRBV7-8
D gene: .
clone size: .
J gene: TRBJ2-3
CDR3 protein: CASSLGGAPASTDTQYF
CDR3 DNA: TGTGCCAGCAGCTTAGGTGGGGCCCCGGCTAGCACAGATACGCAGTATTTT

V gene: TRBV5-6
D gene: .
clone size: few
J gene: TRBJ2-1
CDR3 protein: CASSLEGQLADNEQFF
CDR3 DNA: TGTGCCAGCAGCTTGGAGGGACAATTGGCCGACAATGAGCAGTTCTTC

V gene: TRBV28
D gene: .
clone size: few
J gene: TRBJ2-5
CDR3 protein: CASSPPGSLQETQYF
CDR3 DNA: TGTGCCAGCAGTCCCCCCGGCTCGCTCCAAGAGACCCAGTACTTC

V gene: TRBV20-1
D gene: TRBD2
clone size: few
J gene: TRBJ2-1
CDR3 protein: CSTSGRARSEQFF
CDR3 DNA: TGCAGTACTAGCGGGAGGGCCCGGAGTGAGCAGTTCTTC

V gene: TRBV9
D gene: .
clone size: .
J gene: TRBJ2-1
CDR3 protein: CASSVGYGLSSYNEQFF
CDR3 DNA: TGTGCCAGCAGCGTAGGGTATGGGCTAAGCTCCTACAATGAGCAGTTCTTC

V gene: TRBV3-1
D gene: TRBD1
clone size: few
J gene: TRBJ2-7
CDR3 protein: CASSQAPTGTGSYEQYF
CDR3 DNA: TGTGCCAGCAGCCAAGCCCCCACCGGGACAGGGTCCTACGAGCAGTACTTC

V gene: TRBV29-1
D gene: .
clone size: many
J gene: TRBJ2-7
CDR3 protein: CSVVVYLSYEQYF
CDR3 DNA: TGCAGCGTTGTGGTGTACCTCTCCTACGAGCAGTACTTC

V gene: TRBV27
D gene: .
clone size: .
J gene: TRBJ2-7
CDR3 protein: CASSFHRVTGVGEQYF
CDR3 DNA: TGTGCCAGCAGTTTTCACAGGGTCACGGGAGTGGGGGAGCAGTACTTC

V gene: TRBV5-1
D gene: .
clone size: many
J gene: TRBJ2-7
CDR3 protein: CASSLEIGEQYF
CDR3 DNA: TGCGCCAGCAGCTTGGAGATCGGGGAGCAGTACTTC

V gene: TRBV29-1
D gene: .
clone size: many
J gene: TRBJ2-3
CDR3 protein: CSVALAPDTQYF
CDR3 DNA: TGCAGCGTTGCACTAGCCCCAGATACGCAGTATTTT

V gene: TRBV7-3
D gene: TRBD2
clone size: .
J gene: TRBJ2-7
CDR3 protein: CASSLAGVGDEQYF
CDR3 DNA: TGTGCCAGCAGCTTAGCGGGGGTGGGGGACGAGCAGTACTTC

V gene: TRBV12-3/TRBV12-4
D gene: .
clone size: few
J gene: TRBJ1-2
CDR3 protein: CASSFVGYGYTF
CDR3 DNA: TGTGCCAGCAGTTTCGTAGGGTATGGCTACACCTTC

V gene: TRBV25-1
D gene: TRBD1
clone size: few
J gene: TRBJ2-5
CDR3 protein: CASSIDRVQETQYF
CDR3 DNA: TGTGCCAGCAGTATCGACAGGGTCCAAGAGACCCAGTACTTC

V gene: TRBV7-9
D gene: TRBD1
clone size: few
J gene: TRBJ2-1
CDR3 protein: CASSFLPDRGLYNEQFF
CDR3 DNA: TGTGCCAGCAGCTTTCTCCCGGACAGGGGACTATACAATGAGCAGTTCTTC

V gene: TRBV29-1
D gene: TRBD2
clone size: .
J gene: TRBJ2-5
CDR3 protein: CSGTSGGSRHQETQYF
CDR3 DNA: TGCAGCGGGACTAGCGGGGGTTCCCGTCACCAAGAGACCCAGTACTTC

V gene: TRBV4-1
D gene: TRBD2
clone size: .
J gene: TRBJ2-2
CDR3 protein: CASSLTSGGAGGELFF
CDR3 DNA: TGCGCCAGCAGCCTAACTAGCGGGGGGGCTGGCGGGGAGCTGTTTTTT

V gene: TRBV20-1
D gene: .
clone size: .
J gene: TRBJ2-4
CDR3 protein: CSARTAGPQNFLEQYF
CDR3 DNA: TGCAGTGCTAGGACAGCCGGGCCCCAAAACTTCCTAGAGCAGTACTTC

V gene: TRBV3-1
D gene: .
clone size: .
J gene: TRBJ2-1
CDR3 protein: CASSQVRGRGYNEQFF
CDR3 DNA: TGTGCCAGCAGCCAAGTAAGGGGCAGGGGATACAATGAGCAGTTCTTC

V gene: TRBV7-2
D gene: TRBD1
clone size: .
J gene: TRBJ2-2
CDR3 protein: CASSSRQGQSTGELFF
CDR3 DNA: TGTGCCAGCAGCTCCCGCCAGGGACAGAGCACCGGGGAGCTGTTTTTT

V gene: TRBV7-8
D gene: TRBD1
clone size: many
J gene: TRBJ2-3
CDR3 protein: CASSLGTGASTDTQYF
CDR3 DNA: TGTGCCAGCAGCTTAGGGACAGGAGCGAGCACAGATACGCAGTATTTT

V gene: TRBV6-1
D gene: .
clone size: .
J gene: TRBJ1-2
CDR3 protein: CASSDNRVGGHGYTF
CDR3 DNA: TGTGCCAGCAGTGATAACAGGGTGGGAGGTCATGGCTACACCTTC

V gene: TRBV29-1
D gene: .
clone size: few
J gene: TRBJ1-1
CDR3 protein: CSARTDTEAFF
CDR3 DNA: TGCAGCGCTCGGACAGACACTGAAGCTTTCTTT

V gene: TRBV12-3/TRBV12-4
D gene: .
clone size: many
J gene: TRBJ2-7
CDR3 protein: CASSLVGDTYEQYF
CDR3 DNA: TGTGCCAGCAGTTTAGTTGGGGACACCTACGAGCAGTACTTC

V gene: TRBV6-1
D gene: .
clone size: .
J gene: TRBJ2-7
CDR3 protein: CASSGGSSGDFSYEQYF
CDR3 DNA: TGTGCCAGCAGTGGAGGTTCTTCCGGGGACTTTTCCTACGAGCAGTACTTC

V gene: TRBV9
D gene: TRBD1
clone size: few
J gene: TRBJ1-1
CDR3 protein: CASSVARQGETEAFF
CDR3 DNA: TGTGCCAGCAGCGTAGCTCGACAGGGGGAGACTGAAGCTTTCTTT

V gene: TRBV7-6
D gene: TRBD2
clone size: .
J gene: TRBJ2-7
CDR3 protein: CASSLKAGTSGPYEQYF
CDR3 DNA: TGTGCCAGCAGCTTAAAGGCTGGGACTAGCGGTCCCTACGAGCAGTACTTC